One sample yielded the 17 T cell receptor beta chains listed below, sequenced in a study of control samples from healthy donors and cancer patients. Clones were read by immunoSEQ multiplex PCR, and TCRdb kept only the in-frame ones, dropping some. In the table there are 96,000 or so clones, over 85% of which are singletons. The source material was blood. Receptor source: a man younger than 35 in good health.

The genes are TRBV7-2 and TRBJ2-5, with 8 nucleotides matching TRBD2. CDR3 length equals 15 residues. The germline V gene encodes CDR1 SGHTA and CDR2 FQGNSA. Trimming at V came to 1 base and at J to 6 bases, leaving 7 bases not matched to a gene. This chain's CDR3 is CASSLGALAGQTQYF. In nucleotides, the CDR3 is TGTGCCAGCAGCTTAGGGGCGCTAGCGGGTCAGACCCAGTACTTC. The whole variable domain, remainder taken from reference TRBV7-2 and TRBJ2-5, is GAGVSQSPSNKVTEKGKDVELRCDPISGHTALYWYRQSLGQGLEFLIYFQGNSAPDKSGLPSDRFSAERTGGSVSTLTIQRTQQEDSAVYLCASSLGALAGQTQYFGPGTRLLVL.

This chain uses TRBV18 with TRBJ2-7; D gene uncertain. Germline V CDR1 and CDR2: KGHSH, LQKENI. The length of the CDR3 is 15 residues. The V and J ends lost 3 bases and 6 bases respectively, with 18 bases between them. Here the CDR3 DNA reads TGTGCCAGCTCACCGTCAGGTCTCTACCTGCGCGAGCAGTACTTC. As protein: CASSPSGLYLREQYF.

V usage is TRBV30 and J usage is TRBJ1-2; no firm D call. V lost 0 bases and J lost 1, with 12 bases in between. The CDR3 consists of 15 residues. Germline assignment: CDR1 GTSNPN and CDR2 SVGIG (reference sequence). DNA of the CDR3: TGTGCCTGGAGTGTAGGAACAGCATATAACTATGGCTACACCTTC. Its protein is CAWSVGTAYNYGYTF.

The chain employs TRBV5-5 and TRBJ1-1, with 10 bases fitting TRBD1. Germline CDR1 SGHKS, CDR2 YYEKEE (reference sequence). The CDR3 totals 16 residues. V was pared by 6 bases and J by 7 bases, with 15 bases of the junction left unmatched. CDR3 in amino acids: CASTYVEGQGKIEAFF. CDR3 nucleotide sequence: TGTGCCAGCACCTACGTCGAGGGACAGGGGAAAATTGAAGCTTTCTTT.

V gene TRBV6-5 combines with J gene TRBJ1-2; D may be TRBD1 (6 bases). V gave up 6 bases and J gave up 4 bases, with 15 bases separating them. Germline CDR1 is MNHEY and CDR2 is SVGAGI. The CDR3 is made up of 14 amino acids. As DNA, the CDR3 is TGTGCCAGCAGAAGCCACGGGACAAGCTATGGCTACACCTTC. The encoded protein is CASRSHGTSYGYTF.

The chain employs TRBV3-1 (or the pseudogene TRBV3-2) and TRBJ1-6, with a possible D match to TRBD1 (5 bases). V was cut by 0 bases and J by 5 bases, with 17 bases left in between. Per germline, CDR1 LGHDT and CDR2 YNNKEL (reference sequence). The CDR3 extends over 18 amino acids. The CDR3: CASSQDRRGGMNNSPLHF. The CDR3, as DNA: TGTGCCAGCAGCCAAGATAGGAGGGGAGGCATGAATAATTCACCCCTCCACTTT.

This clone was picked up a small number of times. The chain uses TRBV6-2 or TRBV6-3 and TRBJ1-5; 7 bases are shared with TRBD1. J gave up 4 bases and V 0 bases, and 12 bases lay outside the gene matches. CDR1 is MNHEY and CDR2 is SVGEGT in the germline V gene. This CDR3 has 18 amino acids. CDR3 sequence (DNA): TGTGCCAGCAGTTACTCGACAGGGTCTCCTTTTGAGAATCAGCCCCAGCATTTT. Amino acid sequence: CASSYSTGSPFENQPQHF.

CDR3 loop: CASSSSQGFGSNQPQHF. For the CDR3, the DNA is TGTGCCAGCTCATCCTCACAGGGTTTTGGGAGCAATCAGCCCCAGCATTTT. The rearrangement uses TRBV18 and TRBJ1-5, with TRBD1 as a possible D gene (6 bases). The length of the CDR3 is 17 residues. Between the trimmed V and J ends, which lost 5 bases and 1 base, there was a span of 18 bases. The V gene's germline CDR1 is KGHSH and CDR2 LQKENI. Drawing the rest from reference TRBV18 and TRBJ1-5, the complete variable domain is NAGVMQNPRHLVRRRGQEARLRCSPMKGHSHVYWYRQLPEEGLKFMVYLQKENIIDESGMPKERFSAEFPKEGPSILRIQQVVRGDSAAYFCASSSSQGFGSNQPQHFGDGTRLSIL.

The gene calls are TRBV5-5 and TRBJ2-7, with 7 bases matching TRBD1. Germline loops: CDR1 SGHKS, CDR2 YYEKEE (reference sequence). V lost 4 bases, J lost 3 bases, and 7 bases stayed unmatched. The CDR3 covers 14 residues. Here the CDR3 DNA reads TGTGCCAGCAGCCACGGGACAGTTCGCTACGAGCAGTACTTC. Residues: CASSHGTVRYEQYF.

Here the CDR3 DNA reads TGCAGTGCTGAAGCGGGACACGAGCAGTACTTC. Protein product: CSAEAGHEQYF. The chain recombines TRBV20-1 with TRBJ2-7; 7 positions agree with TRBD2. The germline V gene has CDR1 DFQATT and CDR2 SNEGSKA (reference sequence). CDR3 length: 11 amino acids. V trimming: 5 bases; J trimming: 5 bases; junction bases outside the gene matches: 3.

This chain connects TRBV13 to TRBJ1-1, with TRBD1 matching 8 bases. The CDR3 contains 17 residues. V dropped 8 bases and J dropped 3; count of bases not matched to a gene: 17. The germline gives CDR1 PRHDT, CDR2 FYEKMQ (reference sequence). The CDR3 protein is CASSAGGTSRLDTEAFF. CDR3 DNA: TGTGCCAGCTCTGCAGGGGGCACGTCGCGTTTGGACACTGAAGCTTTCTTT.

The chain employs TRBV5-1 and TRBJ2-1; 9 bases align to TRBD2. The CDR3 consists of 16 residues. Germline V gene lookup returns CDR1 SGHRS and CDR2 YFSETQ. Trimming took 4 bases from V and 2 from J; bases not matched to a gene: 7. CDR3 loop: CASSEKAGGPYNEQFF. The CDR3 DNA sequence: TGCGCCAGCAGCGAGAAAGCGGGGGGCCCCTACAATGAGCAGTTCTTC.

V and J are TRBV19 and TRBJ2-7; TRBD1 might be the D (5 bases). The CDR3 length is 13 residues. Germline V gene data show CDR1 as LNHDA and CDR2 as SQIVND (reference sequence). Trimming took 3 bases from V and 7 from J, leaving 13 bases between them. CDR3: CASSMNQGREQYF. The CDR3 DNA reads TGTGCCAGTAGTATGAATCAGGGTAGGGAGCAGTACTTC.

This chain uses TRBV7-2 with TRBJ2-3; D might be TRBD2 (5 bases). The V gene's germline CDR1 is SGHTA and CDR2 FQGNSA. Trimming pared 2 bases from V and 1 base from J, leaving 19 bases between. CDR3 size: 18 residues. The CDR3 loop is CASSLPWGEGFRTDTQYF. In DNA form, the CDR3 reads TGTGCCAGCAGCTTACCATGGGGTGAGGGCTTCCGCACAGATACGCAGTATTTT.

The chain carries TRBV3-1 (or the pseudogene TRBV3-2) and TRBJ1-1, with D possibly being TRBD1 (5 bases). Per the germline V gene, CDR1 is LGHDT and CDR2 is YNNKEL (reference sequence). The CDR3 loop spans 16 amino acids. The ends were cut back, 5 bases at V and 7 bases at J, with 23 bases in the middle. CDR3 nucleotides: TGTGCCAGCAGCTCTCGAGGAGGGGCGGATGATGATGAAGCTTTCTTT. This encodes CASSSRGGADDDEAFF.

The chain employs TRBV11-2 and TRBJ2-5; a possible D gene is TRBD2 (5 bases). Germline assignment: CDR1 SGHAT and CDR2 FQNNGV. This CDR3 is 15 amino acids long. The V and J ends lost 0 bases and 6 bases respectively, with 14 bases between them. CDR3 amino acids: CASSLESTGLKTQYF. The CDR3 nucleotides read TGTGCCAGCAGCTTAGAGTCTACGGGATTAAAGACCCAGTACTTC.

This chain connects TRBV7-9 to TRBJ1-1; no definite D call. V lost 0 bases to trimming and J lost 0 bases, with 17 bases between them. In germline, CDR1 is SEHNR, CDR2 FQNEAQ (reference sequence). This CDR3 has 18 residues. The DNA of the CDR3 is TGTGCCAGCAGCTTAGCGCTGGTGGCAGCCTTACTGAACACTGAAGCTTTCTTT. The encoded protein is CASSLALVAALLNTEAFF. Filled out from reference TRBV7-9 and TRBJ1-1, the complete variable domain reads DTGVSQNPRHKITKRGQNVTFRCDPISEHNRLYWYRQTLGQGPEFLTYFQNEAQLEKSRLLSDRFSAERPKGSFSTLEIQRTEQGDSAMYLCASSLALVAALLNTEAFFGQGTRLTVV.